This TCR beta chain was retrieved from a study of Graves' ophthalmopathy and Graves' hyperthyroidism (dated by TCRdb to 2016 to 2019). The study in broad terms: Peripheral blood samples were taken at the time of initial diagnosis, before any treatment was given. Once sampling was done, hyperthyroidism patients were given methimazole at a starting dose of 30 mg daily, while ophthalmopathy patients were given high-dose intravenous methylprednisolone. To explore V-J signatures that distinguish ophthalmopathy from hyperthyroidism, a discovery set of about 99 patients was enrolled, made up of 40 to 45 with ophthalmopathy and 57 with stable hyperthyroidism. The independent validation cohort included approximately 19 hyperthyroidism patients plus 17 patients who later progressed from hyperthyroidism to ophthalmopathy. For training and testing, the roughly 100 patients in the discovery cohort were randomly divided in a 7:3 ratio. To tell Graves' ophthalmopathy apart from Graves' hyperthyroidism, and to predict which patients would progress to ophthalmopathy, the study relied on TCR beta repertoire signatures. In total, over 130 blood samples were TCR-sequenced: 40 to 45 ophthalmopathy, around 75 hyperthyroidism and some 17 hyperthyroidism-to-ophthalmopathy patients. In about 6 hyperthyroidism patients, T-cell repertoires of thyroid tissue and blood were compared. On the study overall, not on this receptor specifically: No statistical method was used to set the sample size in advance, and the investigators knew which group each participant was assigned to. In validation, the model predicted ophthalmopathy progression with more than 55% sensitivity and approximately 75% specificity; 12 predicted patients were CT-confirmed with GO in a median of 6.5 months. Among expanded thyroid clonotypes with frequency above 0.001, most also showed up in blood, which suggests that blood repertoires may reflect the thyroid immune response. Ophthalmopathy was separated from stable hyperthyroidism by the 13-signature model with about 90% sensitivity and roughly 83% specificity in cross-validation and with 80%/75% in the test set.

Its CDR3 holds 15 amino acids, cysteine through phenylalanine. This entry keeps only the CDR3 DNA: 45 bases, framed from base 1. Via the germline V gene (reference sequence), CDR1 is DFQATT and CDR2 SNEGSKA. Germline trimming amounts to 3 bases on V and 7 bases on J, with 8 as the count of junction bases outside the gene matches. For repertoire sequencing, TCR beta CDR3 regions were amplified from RNA transcripts. The first round was an RT-PCR using HTBI primers with the Qiagen OneStep RT-PCR kit, and this first round was followed by a second-round multiplex PCR, then size selection and purification. The libraries underwent paired-end sequencing with 100 bp reads on an Illumina HiSeq2000. Regarding the original processing steps: SOAPnuke was used for read processing, and reads with adapters, uncalled bases, a mean Phred below 15, or no exact constant-primer or identifier match were discarded. High-quality paired reads were merged with COPE v1.2.5. Each unique nucleotide sequence was treated as a clonotype, and MiTCR v1.1 was used to align the clonotypes to the IMGT TRB V, D and J references. The analysis was limited to V-J combinations with a frequency above 0.0001, which together covered just over 98% of the repertoires. For each V-J combination, a TCR clonal expansion and chaos score was defined as F50 clonal expansion divided by the chaos observed in the TCRdist matrix. Welch's t-statistics and random forest were used to reduce the features to about a dozen V-J combinations, which were then used as input to a naive Bayes classifier. The Morisita-Horn index was used to measure how similar the thyroid and blood repertoires were. Through fastp at Q25 and MiXCR, TCRdb rebuilt clones from the public reads, retaining in-frame beta chains. Each record represents a unique CDR3 protein, reported with the most common genes and DNA among its rows. It is TCRdb's table, rather than the study itself, that gives the V and J calls and clone size. For this sample the table gives around 400,000 distinct CDR3 sequences, of which around a fifth were detected only once. The ten largest clonotypes hold roughly 3% of the sample.

Stable hyperthyroidism was defined as no progression to ophthalmopathy within 18 months of follow-up. Patients with hyperthyroidism were aged 18 to 65 years, had been newly diagnosed, and had a disease duration of less than 2 months. Patients were excluded if they had other autoimmune diseases, uncontrolled infections, pregnancy or lactation. Clinical symptoms, serum thyroxine, TRAb, thyroid ultrasound and orbital computed tomography were used for diagnosis. Ficoll-Paque density gradient centrifugation was used to isolate PBMCs from approximately 11 ml of fresh peripheral blood. Total RNA was extracted using Trizol reagent, and RNA quality was checked on an Agilent 2100 Bioanalyzer. This clonotype has a handful of counts. Its antigen remains unidentified. Per-nucleotide qualities are absent, and no much larger clonotype sits a single base away.

Here the chain combines TRBV20-1 and TRBJ2-2; 10 junctional bases match TRBD2. The TCR sequence derives from a woman aged 18-30 years with stable Graves' hyperthyroidism. Donor details come from another sample of the same person, matched by shared clones. The sequenced material came from peripheral blood. Read as DNA, the sequence is TGCAGTGCTAGGTCTAGCGGGAGAGAGAACGGGGAGCTGTTTTTT. The encoded protein is CSARSSGRENGELFF.